The 30 T cell receptor beta chains given below trace back to one sample, sequenced in a study of neurological immune-mediated disorders. One entry per CDR3 protein results from TCRdb running MiXCR on the 5' RACE reads. This sample has tens of thousands of distinct CDR3 sequences, with around an eighth found just once. The sequenced material came from PBMCs. The receptors were gathered from a woman aged 55 to 70 with HTLV-1-associated myelopathy (HAM/TSP).

A note on this clonotype: It is unclear where the CDR3 begins or ends on the DNA, so no DNA is shown, and the CDR3 is as TCRdb lists it. The J gene is TRBJ2-2, the V gene TRBV7-8. From its first to its last residue, the CDR3 has 19 amino acids. CDR1 and CDR2 (germline): SGHVS, FQNEAQ. The CDR3 loop reads CASSFYICSAMVRAGELFF.

This clonotype was seen many times. V usage is TRBV20-1 and J usage is TRBJ1-3; no firm D call. The CDR3 loop spans 11 amino acids. Per the germline V gene, CDR1 is DFQATT and CDR2 is SNEGSKA (reference sequence). Between the trimmed V and J ends, which lost 2 bases and 4 bases, there was a span of 3 bases. This CDR3 reads CSARQGNTIYF. CDR3 DNA sequence: TGCAGTGCTAGACAGGGAAACACCATATATTTT.

This clonotype has just a few counts. In nucleotides, the CDR3 is TGTGCCAGCAGCTTGTCTAGCGGGATCTACAATGAGCAGTTCTTC. It is translated as CASSLSSGIYNEQFF. This chain joins TRBV5-4 and TRBJ2-1; 9 positions agree with TRBD2. This CDR3 spans 15 amino acids. In germline, CDR1 is SGHNT, CDR2 YYREEE (reference sequence). The V segment lost 1 base and the J segment 3 bases; nucleotides outside the gene matches: 2.

V and J are TRBV7-9 and TRBJ1-5; 8 bases are shared with TRBD1. The V gene's germline CDR1 is SEHNR and CDR2 FQNEAQ (reference sequence). CDR3 size: 17 residues. V was clipped by 2 bases and J by 5 bases; unmatched bases: 11. The CDR3, as DNA: TGTGCCAGCAGCTTATCCCTACAGGGGGGCGGGCATCAGCCCCAGCATTTT. Translating gives CASSLSLQGGGHQPQHF.

This clonotype was seen repeatedly, ten times or more. This chain connects TRBV20-1 to TRBJ1-3; D ambiguous. The CDR3 is 13 residues long. V was cut by 0 bases and J by 3 bases, with 6 bases left in between. Germline lookup yields CDR1 DFQATT and CDR2 SNEGSKA (reference sequence). CDR3 in DNA: TGCAGTGCTAGAGACGCCCATGGAAACACCATATATTTT. Amino acid sequence: CSARDAHGNTIYF.

This clonotype showed up many times. The chain employs TRBV5-1 and TRBJ2-7, with a possible D match to TRBD1 (6 bases). CDR1 is SGHRS and CDR2 is YFSETQ in the germline V gene. The CDR3 is 14 amino acids. Trimming took 1 base from V and 3 from J, leaving 11 bases between them. The CDR3 protein is CASSLRSQGYEQYF. The CDR3 region has the DNA TGCGCCAGCAGCTTGCGCTCACAGGGCTACGAGCAGTACTTC.

Ten or more counts support this clonotype. The chain carries TRBV20-1 and TRBJ1-3; D is ambiguous. Trimming pared 0 bases from V and 0 bases from J, leaving 9 bases between. The CDR3 contains 15 residues. The germline V gene encodes CDR1 DFQATT and CDR2 SNEGSKA (reference sequence). CDR3 sequence reads: CSARDARNSGNTIYF. For the CDR3, the DNA is TGCAGTGCTAGAGATGCGAGGAACTCTGGAAACACCATATATTTT.

This clonotype was counted at least ten times. The rearrangement joins TRBV21-1 to TRBJ1-2. TRBV21-1 is flagged as a pseudogene. This CDR3 is built from 9 residues. CDR3 nucleotides: TGTGCCAGCCCAGGAGGCTACACCTTC. Its translation: CASPGGYTF.

This clonotype was seen more than once but under ten times. The chain joins TRBV18 to TRBJ1-1, with TRBD1 matching over 10 bases. J was trimmed by 6 bases and V by 3 bases; bases with no gene match: 4. Germline CDR1 is KGHSH and CDR2 is LQKENI. CDR3 length: 14 amino acids. CDR3 region: CASSPTGQGAEAFF. The DNA of the CDR3 is TGTGCCAGCTCACCGACCGGACAGGGGGCTGAAGCTTTCTTT.

V is TRBV5-1 and J is TRBJ2-7, with TRBD2 identical over 8 bases. V dropped 4 bases and J dropped 3; count of bases not matched to a gene: 6. The CDR3 sequence is 14 residues long. CDR1 and CDR2 (germline): SGHRS, YFSETQ. Here the CDR3 DNA reads TGCGCCAGCAGCACCTCGGGGGGGATCTACGAGCAGTACTTC. It yields the protein CASSTSGGIYEQYF.

This clonotype was detected many times. The chain carries TRBV19 and TRBJ1-6; D perhaps matches TRBD1 (6 bases). The germline V and J ends were trimmed by 5 bases and 9 bases, with 17 bases remaining between them. CDR1 and CDR2 (germline): LNHDA, SQIVND (reference sequence). There are 15 residues in the CDR3. The CDR3 spells CASSPEGQLSSPLHF. CDR3 bases: TGTGCCAGTAGTCCCGAAGGACAGTTGAGTTCACCCCTCCACTTT.

J is TRBJ1-1 and V is TRBV29-1, with 9 bases that match TRBD1. V was pared by 7 bases and J by 1 base, with 7 bases of the junction left unmatched. Germline lookup yields CDR1 SQVTM and CDR2 ANQGSEA. The CDR3 extends over 14 amino acids. The CDR3 protein is CSATGGSSNTEAFF. In DNA form, the CDR3 reads TGCAGCGCCACAGGGGGCAGCTCGAACACTGAAGCTTTCTTT.

The table lists this clonotype with many counts. This chain uses TRBV5-1 with TRBJ2-7; D is possibly TRBD1 (5 bases). Trimming took 3 bases from V and 3 from J, leaving 19 bases between them. CDR1 is SGHRS and CDR2 is YFSETQ in the germline V gene. There are 16 residues in the CDR3. The CDR3 sequence is CASSSGWQTRVYEQYF. The CDR3 DNA reads TGCGCCAGCAGCTCAGGGTGGCAAACAAGGGTCTACGAGCAGTACTTC. The full variable domain, completed using reference TRBV5-1 and TRBJ2-7, is KAGVTQTPRYLIKTRGQQVTLSCSPISGHRSVSWYQQTPGQGLQFLFEYFSETQRNKGNFPGRFSGRQFSNSRSEMNVSTLELGDSALYLCASSSGWQTRVYEQYFGPGTRLTVT.

This clonotype was seen at least ten times. The chain has TRBV7-2 and TRBJ1-1; unclear D gene. Germline lookup yields CDR1 SGHTA and CDR2 FQGNSA. V lost 5 bases and J 1 base, leaving 11 bases between the germline ends. The CDR3 has 14 residues. The CDR3 DNA reads as TGTGCCAGCAGCCTTAGGTGGGGGAACACTGAAGCTTTCTTT. It codes for CASSLRWGNTEAFF.

This clonotype was counted many times. The V gene is TRBV30, the J gene TRBJ1-1; D not certain. V was trimmed by 0 bases and J by 2 bases, leaving 13 bases between them. Germline V gives CDR1 GTSNPN, CDR2 SVGIG (reference sequence). This CDR3 has 15 residues. The CDR3 bases are TGTGCCTGGAGTGTATCGGGGTCCGGAAACACTGAAGCTTTCTTT. Translated, it gives CAWSVSGSGNTEAFF.

Many counts were recorded for this clonotype. V gene TRBV27 combines with J gene TRBJ2-5, with TRBD2 matching over 9 bases. J lost 7 bases, V lost 2 bases, and 5 bases had no gene match. Germline V gives CDR1 MNHEY, CDR2 SMNVEV (reference sequence). This CDR3 contains 14 residues. CDR3 region: CASSLQAGGGTQYF. CDR3 DNA sequence: TGTGCCAGCAGTTTACAGGCGGGAGGGGGGACCCAGTACTTC.

This clonotype has at least ten counts. The chain has TRBV7-2 and TRBJ2-7; 9 bases align to TRBD1. V shed 5 bases, J shed 5 bases, and the junction held 7 bases outside the gene matches. There are 14 residues in the CDR3. The germline V gene encodes CDR1 SGHTA and CDR2 FQGNSA. CDR3 amino acids: CASSTGQGLNEQYF. CDR3 DNA sequence: TGTGCCAGCAGCACGGGACAGGGACTAAACGAGCAGTACTTC.

The chain recombines TRBV9 with TRBJ2-1, with 16 bases matching TRBD2. V trimming: 1 base; J trimming: 10 bases; junction bases outside the gene matches: 8. This CDR3 comprises 17 residues. The germline V gene has CDR1 SGDLS and CDR2 YYNGEE. CDR3 in amino acids: CASSVMGLAGGQGEQFF. CDR3 sequence (DNA): TGTGCCAGCAGCGTAATGGGACTAGCGGGAGGGCAGGGAGAGCAGTTCTTC.

The J gene is TRBJ2-1, the V gene TRBV2, with D perhaps matching TRBD1 (6 bases). The CDR3 extends over 17 amino acids. V was trimmed by 4 bases and J by 6 bases, leaving 22 bases between them. Germline V gene lookup returns CDR1 SNHLY and CDR2 FYNNEI. The CDR3 DNA sequence: TGTGCCAGCAGTGGCGGCGGTCTATTCGACAGGAGCAATGAGCAGTTCTTC. Encoded protein: CASSGGGLFDRSNEQFF. Together with reference TRBV2 and TRBJ2-1, the CDR3 gives the full variable domain: EPEVTQTPSHQVTQMGQEVILRCVPISNHLYFYWYRQILGQKVEFLVSFYNNEISEKSEIFDDQFSVERPDGSNFTLKIRSTKLEDSAMYFCASSGGGLFDRSNEQFFGPGTRLTVL.

The sample holds many counts of this clonotype. The rearrangement joins TRBV7-8 to TRBJ2-1; D remains ambiguous. Trimming cost V 2 bases and J 9 bases, with 17 bases left between them. The length of the CDR3 is 15 residues. The germline gives CDR1 SGHVS, CDR2 FQNEAQ. CDR3 loop: CASSLSPPPWGEQFF. The CDR3 DNA sequence: TGTGCCAGCAGCTTATCCCCCCCACCCTGGGGTGAGCAGTTCTTC.

In this sample, this clonotype turned up many times. The rearrangement joins TRBV5-1 to TRBJ1-2; D is ambiguous. From germline, CDR1 is SGHRS and CDR2 YFSETQ. This CDR3 is built from 15 residues. Trimming removed 2 bases at V and 3 bases at J, with 14 bases between. This CDR3 reads CASSFTGLGDYGYTF. CDR3 bases: TGCGCCAGCAGCTTCACGGGCCTTGGGGACTATGGCTACACCTTC. Supplemented by reference TRBV5-1 and TRBJ1-2, the full variable domain reads KAGVTQTPRYLIKTRGQQVTLSCSPISGHRSVSWYQQTPGQGLQFLFEYFSETQRNKGNFPGRFSGRQFSNSRSEMNVSTLELGDSALYLCASSFTGLGDYGYTFGSGTRLTVV.

This clonotype came up many times. The V gene is TRBV28, the J gene TRBJ2-5; no firm D call. The CDR3 consists of 13 residues. CDR1 is MDHEN and CDR2 is SYDVKM in the germline V gene. With 6 bases removed from V and 5 bases from J, the gap between germline ends came to 13 bases. The CDR3 here is CASSPGRRETQYF. The CDR3 DNA follows: TGTGCCAGCAGCCCCGGACGACGGGAGACCCAGTACTTC.

This chain links TRBV12-3 or TRBV12-4 with TRBJ2-5; perhaps TRBD1 as D (5 bases). The V and J ends lost 1 base and 2 bases respectively, with 11 bases between them. CDR3 length equals 15 residues. The CDR3 nucleotides read TGTGCCAGCAGTTTAGTAGACAGAAAACAAGAGACCCAGTACTTC. Translated, it gives CASSLVDRKQETQYF.

In this sample, this clonotype turned up many times. The chain employs TRBV20-1 and TRBJ2-7; possibly TRBD2 for D (7 bases). The V end lost 6 bases, the J end lost 0 bases, and 15 bases lay between the germline ends. The CDR3 has 14 residues. Germline V lookup: CDR1 DFQATT, CDR2 SNEGSKA (reference sequence). The CDR3 DNA reads TGCAGTGCCAGGAAGGGGGGGGGCTCCTACGAGCAGTACTTC. As protein: CSARKGGGSYEQYF.

This chain links TRBV30 with TRBJ1-5; perhaps TRBD1 as D (5 bases). The CDR3 is 14 amino acids. V was cut by 3 bases and J by 5 bases, with 14 bases left in between. Germline CDR1 is GTSNPN and CDR2 is SVGIG (reference sequence). The CDR3 is CAWRGAGAYQPQHF. The DNA of the CDR3 is TGTGCCTGGAGGGGCGCCGGGGCGTATCAGCCCCAGCATTTT.

Many counts were recorded for this clonotype. The V gene is TRBV20-1, the J gene TRBJ1-3; TRBD1 is a possible D gene (5 bases). Germline assignment: CDR1 DFQATT and CDR2 SNEGSKA (reference sequence). The germline V and J ends were trimmed by 4 bases and 4 bases, with 11 bases remaining between them. There are 13 residues in the CDR3. CDR3 sequence: CSATGKNGNTIYF. The CDR3 coding sequence is TGCAGTGCTACAGGGAAGAACGGAAACACCATATATTTT.

The table lists this clonotype with many counts. The chain recombines TRBV9 with TRBJ1-1; 7 bases fit TRBD1. The CDR3 runs to 12 residues. Trimming at V came to 4 bases and at J to 9 bases, leaving 6 bases not matched to a gene. Per germline, CDR1 SGDLS and CDR2 YYNGEE. The CDR3: CASSPAGGQAFF. In DNA form, the CDR3 reads TGTGCCAGCAGCCCCGCAGGGGGACAAGCTTTCTTT.

This clonotype was counted at least ten times. The chain combines TRBV6-5 with TRBJ2-1, with 12 bases that match TRBD2. The length of the CDR3 is 15 residues. V lost 8 bases, J lost 9 bases, and 11 bases stayed unmatched. Germline V gene lookup returns CDR1 MNHEY and CDR2 SVGAGI. The CDR3 is CASGRGLAGGGEQFF. The CDR3 bases are TGTGCCAGCGGGCGCGGGCTAGCGGGAGGGGGTGAGCAGTTCTTC.

The gene calls are TRBV7-9 and TRBJ2-7, with TRBD1 matching over 7 bases. This CDR3 is 13 amino acids long. The germline V gene encodes CDR1 SEHNR and CDR2 FQNEAQ (reference sequence). V lost 8 bases and J lost 6; bases outside the gene matches: 10. For the CDR3, the DNA is TGTGCCAGCGTACCGGACAGGACTTCCGAGCAGTACTTC. This translates into CASVPDRTSEQYF.

The chain recombines TRBV20-1 with TRBJ2-2; 8 nucleotides agree with TRBD1. V shed 1 base, J shed 7 bases, and the junction held 8 bases outside the gene matches. CDR3 length: 15 amino acids. Germline assignment: CDR1 DFQATT and CDR2 SNEGSKA (reference sequence). This CDR3 is CSARAGRGLGGELFF. The CDR3, as DNA: TGCAGTGCTAGAGCGGGCAGGGGGCTTGGCGGGGAGCTGTTTTTT.